The 19 T cell receptor beta chains in this list originate from one sample, sequenced in a study of tumor-infiltrating lymphocytes in localized non-small cell lung cancer. Data came from immunoSEQ multiplex PCR; TCRdb stores just in-frame clones and leaves some out. The top ten clones hold 5.4% of a sample with tens of thousands of clones, approximately 59% of them seen once. Material for sequencing was lung tumor tissue. Receptors were obtained from a human donor with non-small cell lung cancer.

The V and J genes are TRBV6-1 and TRBJ1-3, with a weak D call TRBD1 (5 bases). Trimming stripped 1 base from V and 1 base from J, with 11 bases between. This CDR3 has 16 residues. Germline lookup yields CDR1 MNHNS and CDR2 SASEGT. CDR3 protein: CASSEGGRHSGNTIYF. The DNA for the CDR3 is TGTGCCAGCAGTGAAGGGGGCAGACATTCTGGAAACACCATATATTTT.

This clone was seen a handful of times. The chain carries TRBV30 and TRBJ1-3; D may be TRBD1 (5 bases). The germline V and J ends were trimmed by 0 bases and 0 bases, with 9 bases remaining between them. CDR3 length equals 15 residues. The germline CDR1 and CDR2 sequences are GTSNPN and SVGIG (reference sequence). As DNA, the CDR3 is TGTGCCTGGAGTGTACCCGGGGGCTCTGGAAACACCATATATTTT. Amino acid sequence: CAWSVPGGSGNTIYF. The full variable domain, in which reference TRBV30 and TRBJ1-3 provide the parts outside the CDR3, is SQTIHQWPATLVQPVGSPLSLECTVEGTSNPNLYWYRQAAGRGLQLLFYSVGIGQISSEVPQNLSASRPQDRQFILSSKKLLLSDSGFYLCAWSVPGGSGNTIYFGEGSWLTVV.

This clone is termed medium-sized. The rearrangement joins TRBV15 to TRBJ1-1; possible D gene TRBD1, 5 bases. CDR3 size: 17 residues. The V gene lost 1 base and the J gene lost 6 bases, with 21 bases spanning the gap. Per the germline V gene, CDR1 is LNHNV and CDR2 is YYDKDF (reference sequence). CDR3 in DNA: TGTGCCACCAGCAGAGGAGGACTATGGGGGATAAGGGCTGAAGCTTTCTTT. Translating it yields CATSRGGLWGIRAEAFF.

The rearrangement links TRBV5-6 to TRBJ2-5; D unresolved. The CDR3 is made up of 16 amino acids. From germline, CDR1 is SGHDT and CDR2 YYEEEE. V was trimmed by 4 bases and J by 2 bases, leaving 18 bases between them. In DNA form, the CDR3 reads TGTGCCAGCAGCCCCGTGAGAGCCGGAACTCAAGAGACCCAGTACTTC. This codes for CASSPVRAGTQETQYF.

The chain combines TRBV15 with TRBJ1-2, with D maybe TRBD1 (6 bases). Trimming took off 0 bases at V and 8 bases at J, with 16 bases between the two ends. The length of the CDR3 is 15 residues. Per the germline V gene, CDR1 is LNHNV and CDR2 is YYDKDF (reference sequence). The CDR3 protein is CATSRDSTGSEGYTF. In DNA form, the CDR3 reads TGTGCCACCAGCAGAGATTCCACAGGGTCAGAAGGCTACACCTTC.

The genes are TRBV5-6 and TRBJ1-2; D may be TRBD1 (5 bases). This CDR3 has 14 amino acids. CDR1 and CDR2 from the germline V gene are SGHDT and YYEEEE. The ends were cut back, 4 bases at V and 3 bases at J, with 13 bases in the middle. CDR3 nucleotides: TGTGCCAGCAGCCCGGGACGGGAGTACTATGGCTACACCTTC. It codes for CASSPGREYYGYTF.

This clone turned up a few times. The V call is TRBV6-1, the J call TRBJ2-3, with TRBD2 matching over 14 bases. In germline, CDR1 is MNHNS, CDR2 SASEGT. CDR3 length: 15 residues. Trimming at V came to 6 bases and at J to 5 bases, leaving 4 bases not matched to a gene. CDR3 protein: CASRGLAGEGDTQYF. For the CDR3, the DNA is TGTGCCAGCAGGGGACTAGCGGGAGAGGGAGATACGCAGTATTTT.

In this sample, this clone turned up once. The J gene is TRBJ1-2, the V gene TRBV18, with D possibly being TRBD1 (5 bases). Trimming removed 1 base at V and 0 bases at J, with 15 bases between. This CDR3 comprises 17 residues. Germline assignment: CDR1 KGHSH and CDR2 LQKENI. The CDR3 region is CASSPQTGDQANYGYTF. The CDR3 coding sequence is TGTGCCAGCTCACCACAAACAGGTGACCAAGCTAACTATGGCTACACCTTC.

V gene TRBV5-1 combines with J gene TRBJ1-4, with 8 bases aligning to TRBD1. CDR1 is SGHRS, CDR2 YFSETQ, per germline. This CDR3 region has 15 residues. Trimming cost V 4 bases and J 5 bases; bases outside gene matches: 7. CDR3 sequence reads: CASSPGQGSNEKLFF. DNA for the CDR3: TGCGCCAGCAGCCCCGGACAGGGATCGAATGAAAAACTGTTTTTT.

This clone has more than one count but fewer than ten. The chain uses TRBV5-6 and TRBJ1-5, with D unresolved. This CDR3 has 13 amino acids. The V gene's germline CDR1 is SGHDT and CDR2 YYEEEE. The V end was cut by 1 base, the J end by 0 bases, with 2 bases between. The CDR3 region has the DNA TGTGCCAGCAGCTTGTATAGCAATCAGCCCCAGCATTTT. It encodes CASSLYSNQPQHF.

V and J are TRBV6-1 and TRBJ1-1; TRBD1 might be the D (6 bases). The CDR3 is 15 residues long. CDR1 and CDR2 from the germline V gene are MNHNS and SASEGT. V shed 4 bases and J shed 1 base, with 13 bases lying between them. CDR3 loop: CASSGWGLGNTEAFF. The CDR3 DNA is TGTGCCAGCAGTGGCTGGGGGCTAGGGAACACTGAAGCTTTCTTT.

This chain connects TRBV7-2 to TRBJ2-1; a possible D gene is TRBD1 (5 bases). In germline, CDR1 is SGHTA, CDR2 FQGNSA. The V end lost 3 bases, the J end lost 7 bases, and 10 bases lay between the germline ends. The CDR3 loop spans 13 amino acids. In nucleotides, the CDR3 is TGTGCCAGCAGCTTGCAGGGTTGGAATGAGCAGTTCTTC. Residues: CASSLQGWNEQFF.

Comment on this clone: Other DNA sequences in the sample encode the same CDR3. This chain joins TRBV2 and TRBJ2-7; 9 nucleotides line up with TRBD1. Per the germline V gene, CDR1 is SNHLY and CDR2 is FYNNEI. The CDR3 runs 13 residues. Losses at the gene ends were 4 bases for V and 5 bases for J; bases not matched to a gene: 3. CDR3 sequence: CASSADRGDEQYF. DNA for the CDR3: TGTGCCAGCAGTGCGGACAGGGGAGACGAGCAGTACTTC.

A few counts support this clone. The genes are TRBV7-2 and TRBJ2-1, with 7 nucleotides matching TRBD2. The CDR3 loop spans 13 amino acids. V was clipped by 3 bases and J by 9 bases; unmatched bases: 5. In germline, CDR1 is SGHTA, CDR2 FQGNSA. CDR3 nucleotide sequence: TGTGCCAGCAGCTTGGCGCGGGAGAGTGAGCAGTTCTTC. The encoded protein is CASSLARESEQFF.

The chain recombines TRBV2 with TRBJ2-3, with D unclear. There are 14 residues in the CDR3. The V end lost 6 bases, the J end lost 0 bases, and 10 bases lay between the germline ends. Germline values: CDR1 SNHLY, CDR2 FYNNEI. The CDR3 nucleotides are TGTGCCAGCAGGGGCATACCGAGCACAGATACGCAGTATTTT. Translated, it gives CASRGIPSTDTQYF. The whole variable domain, remainder taken from reference TRBV2 and TRBJ2-3, is EPEVTQTPSHQVTQMGQEVILRCVPISNHLYFYWYRQILGQKVEFLVSFYNNEISEKSEIFDDQFSVERPDGSNFTLKIRSTKLEDSAMYFCASRGIPSTDTQYFGPGTRLTVL.

V is TRBV30 and J is TRBJ2-5; 9 nucleotides match TRBD1. The CDR3 spans 14 residues. Germline V gene sequence: CDR1 GTSNPN, CDR2 SVGIG (reference sequence). Losses at the gene ends were 4 bases for V and 4 bases for J; bases not matched to a gene: 7. The CDR3 loop reads CAWTPGQGGETQYF. The CDR3 DNA reads TGTGCCTGGACTCCGGGACAGGGTGGAGAGACCCAGTACTTC.

The chain carries TRBV27 and TRBJ2-7; 8 nucleotides align to TRBD2. V lost 0 bases, J lost 4 bases, and 8 bases stayed unmatched. The germline V gene encodes CDR1 MNHEY and CDR2 SMNVEV (reference sequence). The CDR3 covers 16 residues. CDR3 residues: CASSLSSSGSYYEQYF. The CDR3 DNA reads as TGTGCCAGCAGTTTATCCTCCAGCGGGAGCTATTACGAGCAGTACTTC.

The V gene is TRBV5-5, the J gene TRBJ2-7, with 7 nucleotides matching TRBD1. This CDR3 has 15 amino acids. CDR1 and CDR2 (germline): SGHKS, YYEKEE (reference sequence). Trimming at V came to 4 bases and at J to 0 bases, leaving 7 bases not matched to a gene. CDR3 in amino acids: CASSPRRDSSYEQYF. DNA for the CDR3: TGTGCCAGCAGCCCCCGCCGGGACAGCTCCTACGAGCAGTACTTC.

The chain recombines TRBV28 with TRBJ2-1, with unresolved D. V shed 5 bases and J shed 10 bases, with 12 bases lying between them. Germline V lookup: CDR1 MDHEN, CDR2 SYDVKM. The CDR3 covers 12 residues. The CDR3 sequence: CASSPTTGEQFF. The CDR3, as DNA: TGTGCCAGCAGTCCCACTACCGGGGAGCAGTTCTTC.